This T cell receptor beta chain stems from a study of blood T cell repertoires in COVID-19. TCRdb keeps only in-frame clones here, not all; method: immunoSEQ multiplex PCR. The sample lists 98,000 or so clones; around 83% were seen once. The germline V and J ends were trimmed by 4 bases and 8 bases, with 18 bases remaining between them. The CDR3 spans 16 residues. In germline, CDR1 is LNHDA, CDR2 SQIVND (reference sequence). The sequence derives from a woman aged 60 to 75 in a cohort sampled during active or convalescent COVID-19. Specimen: peripheral blood. V usage is TRBV19 and J usage is TRBJ1-6; a possible D gene is TRBD1 (5 bases). The CDR3 reads CASSTSGRVRDSPLHF. CDR3 DNA sequence: TGTGCCAGTAGTACATCCGGCAGGGTACGCGATTCACCCCTCCACTTT. Full variable domain (rest looked up from reference TRBV19 and TRBJ1-6): DGGITQSPKYLFRKEGQNVTLSCEQNLNHDAMYWYRQDPGQGLRLIYYSQIVNDFQKGDIAEGYSVSREKKESFPLTVTSAQKNPTAFYLCASSTSGRVRDSPLHFGNGTRLTVT.